These T cell receptor beta chains were read from a single sample in a study of blood T cell repertoires in COVID-19. Clones were sequenced by immunoSEQ multiplex PCR, and TCRdb holds only the in-frame ones, with some missing. This table holds around 250,000 clones, 90% found once. The sample consisted of PBMCs or T cells enriched from blood (not recorded which). Every receptor here comes from a man in his forties or fifties who had been exposed to COVID-19. Each CDR3 is given with its conserved first and last residue. D genes are given only for firm matches. The listing skips clone size in some rows; elsewhere it reads once, few, many or a size class.

v_gene: TRBV2
j_gene: TRBJ1-6
abundance: -
d_gene: TRBD1
CDR3nt: TGTGCCAGCGGGACAGGGTCGAATTCACCCCTCCACTTT
CDR3aa: CASGTGSNSPLHF

v_gene: TRBV5-6
j_gene: TRBJ2-1
abundance: -
d_gene: -
CDR3nt: TGTGCCAGCTGCCCCCTTAGGGGTGAGCAGTTCTTC
CDR3aa: CASCPLRGEQFF

v_gene: TRBV4-1
j_gene: TRBJ2-7
abundance: -
d_gene: TRBD2
CDR3nt: TGCGCCAGCAGCCGCCTTAGCGGGGGGGTCTACGAGCAGTACTTC
CDR3aa: CASSRLSGGVYEQYF

v_gene: TRBV29-1
j_gene: TRBJ2-2
abundance: -
d_gene: -
CDR3nt: TGCAGCGTTATCGACAGCCTCAACACCGGGGAGCTGTTTTTT
CDR3aa: CSVIDSLNTGELFF

v_gene: TRBV5-1
j_gene: TRBJ1-1
abundance: -
d_gene: -
CDR3nt: TGCGCCAGCAGCTTGGCCAGGGTATCAACTGAAGCTTTCTTT
CDR3aa: CASSLARVSTEAFF

v_gene: TRBV12-3/TRBV12-4
j_gene: TRBJ2-4
abundance: -
d_gene: -
CDR3nt: TGTGCCAGCCGAACAACCGGGGAAAACATTCAGTACTTC
CDR3aa: CASRTTGENIQYF

v_gene: TRBV28
j_gene: TRBJ1-2
abundance: -
d_gene: TRBD1
CDR3nt: TGTGCCAGCAGTTTCTTGGACAGGGGGGTCTATGGCTACACCTTC
CDR3aa: CASSFLDRGVYGYTF

v_gene: TRBV7-2
j_gene: TRBJ1-2
abundance: -
d_gene: TRBD1
CDR3nt: TGTGCCAGCAGCTTACAATCCGGGACAGGTACATATGGCTACACCTTC
CDR3aa: CASSLQSGTGTYGYTF

v_gene: TRBV4-2
j_gene: TRBJ2-1
abundance: -
d_gene: -
CDR3nt: TGTGCCAGCAGCCAAGATCAGATGCGGTCGGGTGAAGAGCAGTTCTTC
CDR3aa: CASSQDQMRSGEEQFF

v_gene: TRBV9
j_gene: TRBJ1-1
abundance: -
d_gene: -
CDR3nt: TGTGCCAGCAGCGCAGGGTCCCCGAACACTGAAGCTTTCTTT
CDR3aa: CASSAGSPNTEAFF

v_gene: TRBV5-1
j_gene: TRBJ1-3
abundance: once
d_gene: -
CDR3nt: TGCGCCAGCAGCTTGGGTCCCAGGTCTGGAAACACCATATATTTT
CDR3aa: CASSLGPRSGNTIYF

v_gene: TRBV5-8
j_gene: TRBJ1-4
abundance: -
d_gene: -
CDR3nt: TGTGCCAGCAGCTTCCGGGCAACTAATGAAAAACTGTTTTTT
CDR3aa: CASSFRATNEKLFF

v_gene: TRBV6-1
j_gene: TRBJ1-1
abundance: -
d_gene: -
CDR3nt: TGTGCCAGCAGTGAAAGGGAGGGCAGGGCCGCTTTCTTT
CDR3aa: CASSEREGRAAFF

v_gene: TRBV5-8
j_gene: TRBJ1-1
abundance: -
d_gene: -
CDR3nt: TGTGCCAGCAGCTTGACGCTGGCTTCACACATGAACACTGAAGCTTTCTTT
CDR3aa: CASSLTLASHMNTEAFF

v_gene: TRBV5-8
j_gene: TRBJ1-1
abundance: -
d_gene: TRBD1
CDR3nt: TGTGCCAGCAGCTCGGGACAGGGGAACACTGAAGCTTTCTTT
CDR3aa: CASSSGQGNTEAFF

v_gene: TRBV7-9
j_gene: TRBJ2-3
abundance: -
d_gene: TRBD2
CDR3nt: TGTGCCAGCAGCCGACTAGCGGGACTCACAGATACGCAGTATTTT
CDR3aa: CASSRLAGLTDTQYF

v_gene: TRBV27
j_gene: TRBJ1-1
abundance: once
d_gene: TRBD1
CDR3nt: TGTGCCAGCAGTCGCCCGGGACAGGGCAAGCCTGAAGCTTTCTTT
CDR3aa: CASSRPGQGKPEAFF

v_gene: TRBV24-1
j_gene: TRBJ2-2
abundance: -
d_gene: -
CDR3nt: TGTGCCACCAGTGATTTGGAGGGGAACACCGGGGAGCTGTTTTTT
CDR3aa: CATSDLEGNTGELFF